The clone carrying this TCR beta chain was counted between two and nine times. What it binds is not known. The CDR3 loop spans 16 amino acids. The germline V gene has CDR1 MNHNY and CDR2 SVGAGI (reference sequence). V dropped 7 bases and J dropped 7; count of bases not matched to a gene: 15. TCRdb used MiXCR to reprocess the reads, holding one entry per CDR3 protein. The sample lists approximately 750,000 distinct CDR3 sequences, approximately 34% occurring once. This sample is drawn from a study of T cell repertoires in cytomegalovirus infection. Background on the study: Indicated by public TCR beta signatures were CMV infection and matching HLA type. Study-level findings and limits: The ex vivo response was dominated by HLA-C-restricted CMV-specific TCR beta clonotypes.

The receptor comes from a human donor in good health (CMV status not recorded). Some clones in this sample may be carry-over from other donors' samples. Sequencing was performed on PBMCs. The chain carries TRBV6-6 and TRBJ1-5, with 8 bases aligning to TRBD1. The CDR3 reads CASTFRGQGDRQPQHF. The CDR3 DNA sequence: TGTGCCAGCACCTTTCGAGGACAGGGAGATAGACAGCCCCAGCATTTT.